A selection of T cell receptor beta chains follows, all from one sample in a study of blood T cell repertoires in COVID-19. The table came from immunoSEQ multiplex PCR; TCRdb's copy has only in-frame clones and leaves some out. The sample gives about 38,000 clones, about three quarters of which show up once; roughly 10% is in the top ten. Sequenced sample: peripheral blood. The origin of the receptors is an older man with COVID-19, enrolled during active disease. The CDR3 runs from the conserved cysteine through the conserved F or W. Fields, in order: J gene, D gene, V gene, clone size, CDR3 protein, CDR3 DNA. A D gene is named only where the DNA matches it firmly. Some rows mark clone size as missing; the rest say once, few, many or name a class of expanded clone.

j_call: TRBJ2-2; d_call: NA; v_call: TRBV7-6; clone_size: NA; cdr3_aa: CASSFGLGANTGELFF; cdr3_nt: TGTGCCAGCAGCTTTGGCCTGGGAGCAAACACCGGGGAGCTGTTTTTT
j_call: TRBJ1-1; d_call: NA; v_call: TRBV27; clone_size: once; cdr3_aa: CASSLFGQGRAFF; cdr3_nt: TGTGCCAGCAGTTTGTTTGGGCAGGGAAGAGCTTTCTTT
j_call: TRBJ2-7; d_call: NA; v_call: TRBV19; clone_size: many; cdr3_aa: CASSPSRGSSYEQYF; cdr3_nt: TGTGCCAGTAGTCCGAGTCGGGGGAGCTCCTACGAGCAGTACTTC
j_call: TRBJ1-2; d_call: TRBD1; v_call: TRBV6-4; clone_size: NA; cdr3_aa: CASSAAQGPVYGYTF; cdr3_nt: TGTGCCAGCAGTGCCGCACAGGGGCCGGTCTATGGCTACACCTTC
j_call: TRBJ2-7; d_call: NA; v_call: TRBV20-1; clone_size: NA; cdr3_aa: CSARWGDEQYF; cdr3_nt: TGCAGTGCTCGATGGGGGGACGAGCAGTACTTC
j_call: TRBJ2-6; d_call: NA; v_call: TRBV7-9; clone_size: medium-sized; cdr3_aa: CASSFRDRSSGANVLTF; cdr3_nt: TGTGCCAGCAGCTTTAGAGACAGGAGCTCTGGGGCCAACGTCCTGACTTTC
j_call: TRBJ1-2; d_call: TRBD1; v_call: TRBV7-2; clone_size: NA; cdr3_aa: CASSGGRGRGQGAWVGYTF; cdr3_nt: TGTGCCAGCAGCGGAGGGCGAGGGCGTGGACAGGGGGCGTGGGTTGGCTACACCTTC
j_call: TRBJ1-3; d_call: NA; v_call: TRBV3-1/TRBV3-2; clone_size: NA; cdr3_aa: CASSQVGGTGNTIYF; cdr3_nt: TGTGCCAGCAGCCAAGTAGGGGGTACAGGAAACACCATATATTTT
j_call: TRBJ1-2; d_call: NA; v_call: TRBV5-1; clone_size: NA; cdr3_aa: CASSLGAGYGYTF; cdr3_nt: TGCGCCAGCAGCTTGGGAGCAGGGTATGGCTACACCTTC
j_call: TRBJ2-7; d_call: NA; v_call: TRBV10-2; clone_size: NA; cdr3_aa: CASRLSGTTYEQYF; cdr3_nt: TGCGCCAGCAGACTTTCCGGGACAACCTACGAGCAGTACTTC
j_call: TRBJ1-2; d_call: TRBD1; v_call: TRBV18; clone_size: few; cdr3_aa: CASSLETGMNYGYTF; cdr3_nt: TGTGCCAGCTCACTTGAGACAGGGATGAACTATGGCTACACCTTC
j_call: TRBJ1-2; d_call: NA; v_call: TRBV28; clone_size: NA; cdr3_aa: CASSFKTDGYTF; cdr3_nt: TGTGCCAGCAGCTTCAAGACAGACGGCTACACCTTC
j_call: TRBJ1-2; d_call: TRBD1; v_call: TRBV2; clone_size: NA; cdr3_aa: CASSGQGDYGYTF; cdr3_nt: TGTGCCAGTTCGGGACAGGGGGACTATGGCTACACCTTC
j_call: TRBJ2-7; d_call: NA; v_call: TRBV5-1; clone_size: NA; cdr3_aa: CASSPGGGGSEQYF; cdr3_nt: TGCGCCAGCAGCCCGGGGGGCGGCGGGAGTGAGCAGTACTTC
j_call: TRBJ2-7; d_call: TRBD1; v_call: TRBV28; clone_size: NA; cdr3_aa: CASINPGQGEQYF; cdr3_nt: TGTGCCAGCATTAACCCCGGACAGGGCGAGCAGTACTTC
j_call: TRBJ2-1; d_call: TRBD2; v_call: TRBV6-8; clone_size: NA; cdr3_aa: CASSPRTSGSYNEQFF; cdr3_nt: TGTGCCAGCAGCCCTCGGACTAGCGGTTCCTACAATGAGCAGTTCTTC
j_call: TRBJ1-2; d_call: TRBD1; v_call: TRBV7-9; clone_size: NA; cdr3_aa: CASSFDRGLVNYGYTF; cdr3_nt: TGTGCCAGCAGCTTCGACAGGGGGCTCGTGAACTATGGCTACACCTTC
j_call: TRBJ2-3; d_call: TRBD2; v_call: TRBV5-1; clone_size: NA; cdr3_aa: CASSLSGMGGGTDTQYF; cdr3_nt: TGCGCCAGCAGCTTGAGCGGGATGGGAGGTGGCACAGATACGCAGTATTTT
j_call: TRBJ2-1; d_call: TRBD2; v_call: TRBV15; clone_size: NA; cdr3_aa: CATKRLAGYNEQFF; cdr3_nt: TGTGCCACTAAAAGACTAGCGGGGTACAATGAGCAGTTCTTC
j_call: TRBJ1-1; d_call: NA; v_call: TRBV18; clone_size: NA; cdr3_aa: CASRNQGMNTEAFF; cdr3_nt: TGTGCCAGCCGAAACCAGGGGATGAACACTGAAGCTTTCTTT
j_call: TRBJ2-7; d_call: NA; v_call: TRBV5-6; clone_size: few; cdr3_aa: CASSPFRGGYEQYF; cdr3_nt: TGTGCCAGCAGCCCCTTTAGAGGAGGCTACGAGCAGTACTTC
j_call: TRBJ2-7; d_call: TRBD1; v_call: TRBV18; clone_size: NA; cdr3_aa: CASSPPRGTGTYEQYF; cdr3_nt: TGTGCCAGCTCACCACCCCGCGGGACAGGGACCTACGAGCAGTACTTC
j_call: TRBJ2-3; d_call: TRBD2; v_call: TRBV19; clone_size: many; cdr3_aa: CASRGTSVSLDTQYF; cdr3_nt: TGTGCCAGCAGAGGGACTAGCGTGAGTCTCGATACGCAGTATTTT
j_call: TRBJ1-2; d_call: NA; v_call: TRBV27; clone_size: NA; cdr3_aa: CASSFLPPGGYTF; cdr3_nt: TGTGCCAGCAGTTTCTTACCCCCAGGGGGCTACACCTTC
j_call: TRBJ2-2; d_call: TRBD2; v_call: TRBV19; clone_size: NA; cdr3_aa: CASSRRAGEKGGGTGELFF; cdr3_nt: TGTGCCAGTAGTAGACGGGCGGGAGAAAAGGGAGGTGGGACCGGGGAGCTGTTTTTT
j_call: TRBJ1-5; d_call: TRBD1; v_call: TRBV5-1; clone_size: NA; cdr3_aa: CASSLTTGKPQHF; cdr3_nt: TGCGCCAGCAGCTTAACGACAGGGAAGCCCCAGCATTTT
j_call: TRBJ2-6; d_call: TRBD1; v_call: TRBV10-3; clone_size: NA; cdr3_aa: CAISAGTALGGANVLTF; cdr3_nt: TGTGCCATCAGTGCGGGGACAGCCCTGGGTGGGGCCAACGTCCTGACTTTC
j_call: TRBJ2-5; d_call: TRBD2; v_call: TRBV27; clone_size: few; cdr3_aa: CASREAGQETQYF; cdr3_nt: TGTGCCAGCAGGGAAGCGGGGCAAGAGACCCAGTACTTC
j_call: TRBJ2-1; d_call: TRBD2; v_call: TRBV5-1; clone_size: NA; cdr3_aa: CASSTSGTTEYNEQFF; cdr3_nt: TGCGCCAGCAGCACATCCGGGACTACCGAATACAATGAGCAGTTCTTC
j_call: TRBJ2-7; d_call: TRBD2; v_call: TRBV18; clone_size: medium-sized; cdr3_aa: CASSPRGTSGRASYEQYF; cdr3_nt: TGTGCCAGCTCACCCAGGGGGACTAGCGGGAGGGCCAGCTACGAGCAGTACTTC
j_call: TRBJ2-7; d_call: NA; v_call: TRBV19; clone_size: few; cdr3_aa: CASSGTGTLSYEQYF; cdr3_nt: TGTGCCAGTAGTGGTACCGGGACACTATCCTACGAGCAGTACTTC
j_call: TRBJ1-5; d_call: NA; v_call: TRBV6-5; clone_size: NA; cdr3_aa: CVSSASSNQPQHF; cdr3_nt: TGTGTCAGCAGCGCGTCGAGCAATCAGCCCCAGCATTTT
j_call: TRBJ1-2; d_call: NA; v_call: TRBV6-5; clone_size: NA; cdr3_aa: CAIPWGGANYGYTF; cdr3_nt: TGTGCCATTCCCTGGGGGGGCGCAAACTATGGCTACACCTTC
j_call: TRBJ1-5; d_call: NA; v_call: TRBV19; clone_size: few; cdr3_aa: CASSMSVNQPQHF; cdr3_nt: TGTGCCAGTAGTATGTCAGTCAATCAGCCCCAGCATTTT
j_call: TRBJ1-5; d_call: TRBD1; v_call: TRBV28; clone_size: once; cdr3_aa: CASRQNRGHVSNQPQHF; cdr3_nt: TGTGCCAGCAGGCAAAACAGGGGGCACGTTAGCAATCAGCCCCAGCATTTT
j_call: TRBJ1-4; d_call: NA; v_call: TRBV5-1; clone_size: NA; cdr3_aa: CASRVGANEKLFF; cdr3_nt: TGCGCCAGCAGAGTAGGGGCTAATGAAAAACTGTTTTTT